These 21 T cell receptor beta chains came from one sample sequenced in a study of shared clonotypes between healthy human individuals. The method was immunoSEQ multiplex PCR; TCRdb's version includes in-frame clones alone and lacks a portion of them. The sample lists around 700,000 clones, roughly 78% seen once, with approximately 2% in the top ten. Sequencing was performed on memory CD4+ T cells sorted from blood. Subset denoted: CD45RA-negative fraction. These receptors were obtained from a young woman in good health.

The V call is TRBV7-2, the J call TRBJ2-7; D remains unclear. The ends were cut back, 5 bases at V and 4 bases at J, with 12 bases in the middle. Per germline, CDR1 SGHTA and CDR2 FQGNSA. This CDR3 region has 13 residues. CDR3: CASSPVFGYEQYF. CDR3 nucleotide sequence: TGTGCCAGCAGCCCCGTTTTCGGTTACGAGCAGTACTTC.

The chain is built from TRBV6-5 and TRBJ1-5; TRBD1 matches 7 bases. V lost 5 bases and J lost 5; bases outside the gene matches: 9. This CDR3 region has 15 residues. Germline CDR1 and CDR2: MNHEY and SVGAGI. The CDR3 loop is CASSKHPGQHQPQHF. In nucleotides, the CDR3 is TGTGCCAGCAGTAAACACCCGGGACAGCATCAGCCCCAGCATTTT.

This clone was recorded many times. Other DNA sequences of this sample code for an identical CDR3. The CDR3 sequence is CASSLDVSSYNEQFF. For the CDR3, the DNA is TGCGCCAGCAGCTTGGATGTGAGCTCCTACAATGAGCAGTTCTTC. This chain connects TRBV5-1 to TRBJ2-1; unclear D gene. The CDR3 loop spans 15 amino acids. V was cut by 0 bases and J by 0 bases, with 7 bases left in between. Germline CDR1 reads SGHRS; CDR2 reads YFSETQ. Filled out from reference TRBV5-1 and TRBJ2-1, the complete variable domain reads KAGVTQTPRYLIKTRGQQVTLSCSPISGHRSVSWYQQTPGQGLQFLFEYFSETQRNKGNFPGRFSGRQFSNSRSEMNVSTLELGDSALYLCASSLDVSSYNEQFFGPGTRLTVL.

The CDR3 loop reads CASSLVEGAVNEQYF. The CDR3 DNA is TGCGCCAGCAGCTTGGTTGAGGGGGCCGTCAACGAGCAGTACTTC. The J gene is TRBJ2-7, the V gene TRBV5-1; TRBD1 agrees at 7 bases. CDR1 and CDR2 (germline): SGHRS, YFSETQ. The length of the CDR3 is 15 residues. J was trimmed by 5 bases and V by 0 bases; bases with no gene match: 8.

This chain links TRBV30 with TRBJ1-1; unclear D gene. The CDR3 is 15 amino acids. Germline V gives CDR1 GTSNPN, CDR2 SVGIG (reference sequence). V lost 1 base and J lost 0, with 12 bases in between. In nucleotides, the CDR3 is TGTGCCTGGAGTGGTGCTAGAGGGATGAACACTGAAGCTTTCTTT. Protein product: CAWSGARGMNTEAFF.

This clone was counted once. V gene TRBV4-1 combines with J gene TRBJ2-1, with a possible D match to TRBD2 (6 bases). V gave up 7 bases and J gave up 6 bases, with 16 bases separating them. The germline gives CDR1 MGHRA, CDR2 YSYEKL. The CDR3 has 14 amino acids. The CDR3 protein is CASNRELWGNEQFF. CDR3 bases: TGCGCCAGCAATCGGGAGCTCTGGGGCAATGAGCAGTTCTTC.

The rearrangement links TRBV28 to TRBJ2-3; D is possibly TRBD2 (7 bases). The CDR3 loop spans 16 amino acids. Germline CDR1 and CDR2: MDHEN and SYDVKM. V lost 10 bases, J lost 3 bases, and 23 bases lay in between. The CDR3: CATQGGAWLETDTQYF. Here the CDR3 DNA reads TGTGCCACTCAAGGGGGGGCATGGCTAGAGACAGATACGCAGTATTTT.

The chain links TRBV18 to TRBJ1-1, with a possible D match to TRBD1 (5 bases). The CDR3 contains 13 residues. Trimming cost V 3 bases and J 3 bases, with 8 bases left between them. CDR1 and CDR2 (germline): KGHSH, LQKENI. In DNA, the CDR3 is TGTGCCAGCTCACCGGACACTTACACTGAAGCTTTCTTT. Its translation is CASSPDTYTEAFF.

The chain combines TRBV7-6 with TRBJ2-3; D possibly corresponds to TRBD2 (6 bases). Germline V gene sequence: CDR1 SGHVS, CDR2 FNYEAQ. Trimming stripped 5 bases from V and 5 bases from J, with 17 bases between. The CDR3 is 15 amino acids. Here the CDR3 reads CASSMDGTEVDTQYF. CDR3 coding DNA: TGTGCCAGCAGCATGGACGGGACTGAAGTAGATACGCAGTATTTT.

The V call is TRBV6-5, the J call TRBJ2-2; D possibly corresponds to TRBD2 (5 bases). The CDR3 extends over 16 amino acids. Germline V gene data show CDR1 as MNHEY and CDR2 as SVGAGI. Trimming shortened V by 0 bases and J by 2 bases, and 10 bases separated the two germline ends. This chain's CDR3 is CASSYSARANTGELFF. The CDR3 DNA is TGTGCCAGCAGTTACTCGGCGAGGGCAAACACCGGGGAGCTGTTTTTT.

The gene calls are TRBV27 and TRBJ2-1, with D maybe TRBD2 (5 bases). CDR3 length: 14 residues. The germline V gene encodes CDR1 MNHEY and CDR2 SMNVEV (reference sequence). V was shortened by 6 bases and J by 7 bases, with 16 bases between the two germline ends. In nucleotides, the CDR3 is TGTGCCAGCAGAAAGGTGGACTCCCGAAATGAGCAGTTCTTC. This translates into CASRKVDSRNEQFF.

This chain joins TRBV19 and TRBJ2-7; D is perhaps TRBD2 (9 bases). The V gene lost 5 bases and the J gene lost 4 bases, with 27 bases spanning the gap. The CDR3 is 18 amino acids. Germline V CDR1 and CDR2: LNHDA, SQIVND (reference sequence). CDR3 DNA sequence: TGTGCCAGTAGTGACAGGGGTGCTCATAGCGGGAGAAGGTACGAGCAGTACTTC. Translated: CASSDRGAHSGRRYEQYF.

The sample holds one count of this clone. This sequence joins TRBV9 and TRBJ2-5, with TRBD2 identical over 8 bases. This CDR3 comprises 16 residues. Per the germline V gene, CDR1 is SGDLS and CDR2 is YYNGEE. Unmatched junction bases numbered 12, after V lost 3 bases and J lost 5 bases. The CDR3 is CASSAGGLGVRETQYF. DNA for the CDR3: TGTGCCAGCAGCGCGGGGGGACTAGGCGTTAGGGAGACCCAGTACTTC.

The V and J genes are TRBV30 and TRBJ2-5; 7 bases fit TRBD1. The J call may be mistaken, given a closer DNA end match to TRBJ2-7. Germline assignment: CDR1 GTSNPN and CDR2 SVGIG (reference sequence). The CDR3 has 12 amino acids. Here the CDR3 reads CAWSDRGYEQYF. CDR3 in DNA: TGTGCCTGGAGTGACAGGGGCTACGAGCAGTACTTC.

This clone was detected once. This chain links TRBV2 with TRBJ2-7; 14 positions match TRBD2. J gave up 10 bases and V 3 bases, and 8 bases lay outside the gene matches. This CDR3 comprises 15 residues. Germline V gene data show CDR1 as SNHLY and CDR2 as FYNNEI. CDR3 DNA: TGTGCCAGCAGTGAGACTAGCGGGAGGGCCTCGAAACAGTACTTC. Its translation is CASSETSGRASKQYF.

This chain joins TRBV5-1 and TRBJ2-3; tentatively, D is TRBD2 (6 bases). This CDR3 has 19 residues. Deletions cut 2 bases from V and 2 bases from J, with 24 bases between. Germline V gene lookup returns CDR1 SGHRS and CDR2 YFSETQ. The CDR3, as DNA: TGCGCCAGCAGCTTAAAAACTAGCTGGGGCCGGGGTATCACAGATACGCAGTATTTT. The encoded protein is CASSLKTSWGRGITDTQYF.

This sequence joins TRBV30 and TRBJ1-1, with D perhaps TRBD1 (5 bases). Germline loops: CDR1 GTSNPN, CDR2 SVGIG (reference sequence). This CDR3 comprises 14 residues. Between the trimmed V and J ends, which lost 2 bases and 3 bases, there was a span of 13 bases. The DNA for the CDR3 is TGTGCCTGGAGTATTGGGGGATTTGACACTGAAGCTTTCTTT. Its translation is CAWSIGGFDTEAFF. Combining the CDR3 with reference TRBV30 and TRBJ1-1 gives the whole variable domain SQTIHQWPATLVQPVGSPLSLECTVEGTSNPNLYWYRQAAGRGLQLLFYSVGIGQISSEVPQNLSASRPQDRQFILSSKKLLLSDSGFYLCAWSIGGFDTEAFFGQGTRLTVV.

DNA of the CDR3: TGTGCCAGCAGCTTAGGTACAGGGGGGATATACGGCAATCAGCCCCAGCATTTT. This translates into CASSLGTGGIYGNQPQHF. The chain recombines TRBV7-9 with TRBJ1-5; 8 bases are a match to TRBD1. The germline CDR1 and CDR2 sequences are SEHNR and FQNEAQ (reference sequence). The CDR3 spans 18 residues. V gave up 1 base and J gave up 2 bases; unmatched junction bases: 10.

This chain joins TRBV15 and TRBJ1-4; D uncertain. CDR3 size: 16 residues. Per the germline V gene, CDR1 is LNHNV and CDR2 is YYDKDF (reference sequence). Trimming shortened V by 0 bases and J by 3 bases, and 11 bases separated the two germline ends. DNA for the CDR3: TGTGCCACCAGCAGAGATCACGGTGCGGCTAATGAAAAACTGTTTTTT. The encoded protein is CATSRDHGAANEKLFF.

Written as DNA, the CDR3 is TGTGCCAGCAGCACTAGCGCTGGGACCCAGTACTTC. The encoded protein is CASSTSAGTQYF. The chain combines TRBV28 with TRBJ2-5; TRBD2 matches at 7 bases. V dropped 6 bases and J dropped 7; count of bases not matched to a gene: 5. The germline gives CDR1 MDHEN, CDR2 SYDVKM. The CDR3 has 12 amino acids.

The CDR3 loop reads CASSDRQRNLSGNTIYF. For the CDR3, the DNA is TGTGCCAGCAGTGACCGACAACGGAACCTCTCTGGAAACACCATATATTTT. The chain has TRBV6-4 and TRBJ1-3, with D hard to call. CDR1 MRHNA and CDR2 SNTAGT come from the germline V gene. The CDR3 consists of 17 residues. The ends were cut back, 2 bases at V and 0 bases at J, with 14 bases in the middle.